This TCR beta chain stems from a study of tumor-infiltrating lymphocytes in primary liver carcinoma. RNA was extracted from whole blood without cell sorting, alongside germline DNA. Total RNA (around 510 ng) served as template for TCR beta cDNA synthesis primed by a constant-region primer. Investigators got TCR beta libraries out of three nested multiplex PCR rounds, done with slightly modified ARM-PCR. Rounds one and two of PCR, each of 10 cycles, were primed with TRBV1-TRBV30 forward primers and a C-beta reverse primer. MiXCR, applied by TCRdb to the multiplex PCR reads, yields one record per CDR3 protein. This sample has about 200,000 distinct CDR3 sequences, with 65% found just once. V shed 8 bases and J shed 4 bases, with 15 bases lying between them. This CDR3 comprises 14 residues. Germline-derived CDR1 and CDR2 are SGHAT and FQNNGV.

This clonotype was obtained from a woman aged 55-69 years with primary liver carcinoma and hepatitis B virus infection. The sequenced sample consisted of peripheral blood. The chain couples TRBV11-2 to TRBJ2-1; perhaps TRBD1 as D (6 bases). The CDR3 sequence: CASSRARGYNEQFF. CDR3 DNA: TGTGCCAGCTCTAGGGCTAGGGGGTACAATGAGCAGTTCTTC.